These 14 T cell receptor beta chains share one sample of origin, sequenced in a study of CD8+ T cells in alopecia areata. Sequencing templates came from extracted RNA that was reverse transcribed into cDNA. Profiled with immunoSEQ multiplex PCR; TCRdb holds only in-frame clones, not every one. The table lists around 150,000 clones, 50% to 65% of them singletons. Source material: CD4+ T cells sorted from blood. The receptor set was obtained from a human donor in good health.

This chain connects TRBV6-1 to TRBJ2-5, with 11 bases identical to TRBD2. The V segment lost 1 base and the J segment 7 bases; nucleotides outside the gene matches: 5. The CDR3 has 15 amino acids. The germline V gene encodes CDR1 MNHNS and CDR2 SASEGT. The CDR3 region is CASSEVLAGGGTQYF. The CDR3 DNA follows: TGTGCCAGCAGTGAAGTGCTAGCGGGAGGCGGGACCCAGTACTTC.

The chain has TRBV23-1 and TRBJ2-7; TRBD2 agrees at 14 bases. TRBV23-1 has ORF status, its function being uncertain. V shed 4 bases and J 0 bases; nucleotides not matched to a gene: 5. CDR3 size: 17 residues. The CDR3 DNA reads TGCGCCAGCAGTCGAGGGACTAGCGGGAGAGTCTCCTACGAGCAGTACTTC. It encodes CASSRGTSGRVSYEQYF.

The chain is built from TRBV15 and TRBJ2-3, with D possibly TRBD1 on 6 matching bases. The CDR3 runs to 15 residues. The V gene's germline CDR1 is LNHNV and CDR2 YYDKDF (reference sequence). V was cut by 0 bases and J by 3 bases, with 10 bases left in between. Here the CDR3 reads CATSRDFQGTDTQYF. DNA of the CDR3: TGTGCCACCAGCAGAGATTTTCAGGGGACAGATACGCAGTATTTT.

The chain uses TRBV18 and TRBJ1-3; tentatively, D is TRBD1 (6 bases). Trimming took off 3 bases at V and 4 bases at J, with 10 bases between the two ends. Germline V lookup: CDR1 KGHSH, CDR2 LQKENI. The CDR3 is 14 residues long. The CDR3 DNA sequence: TGTGCCAGCTCACCTACAGGGTCCGGAAACACCATATATTTT. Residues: CASSPTGSGNTIYF.

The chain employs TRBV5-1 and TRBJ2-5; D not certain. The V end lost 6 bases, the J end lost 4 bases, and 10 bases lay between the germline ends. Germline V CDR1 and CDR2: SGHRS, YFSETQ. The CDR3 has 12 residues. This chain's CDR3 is CASKLESETQYF. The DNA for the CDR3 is TGCGCCAGCAAACTGGAATCAGAGACCCAGTACTTC.

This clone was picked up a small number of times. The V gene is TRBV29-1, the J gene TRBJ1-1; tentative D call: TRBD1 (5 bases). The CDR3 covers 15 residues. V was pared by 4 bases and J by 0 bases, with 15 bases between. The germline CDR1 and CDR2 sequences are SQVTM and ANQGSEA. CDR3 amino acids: CSVGRAGGLNTEAFF. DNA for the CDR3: TGCAGCGTTGGCAGGGCTGGAGGTTTGAACACTGAAGCTTTCTTT. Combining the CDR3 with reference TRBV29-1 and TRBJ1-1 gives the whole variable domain SAVISQKPSRDICQRGTSLTIQCQVDSQVTMMFWYRQQPGQSLTLIATANQGSEATYESGFVIDKFPISRPNLTFSTLTVSNMSPEDSSIYLCSVGRAGGLNTEAFFGQGTRLTVV.

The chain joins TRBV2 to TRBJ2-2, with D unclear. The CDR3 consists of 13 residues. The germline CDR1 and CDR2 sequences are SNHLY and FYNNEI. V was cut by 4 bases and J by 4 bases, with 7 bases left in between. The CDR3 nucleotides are TGTGCCAGCAGTGGAGACGTCACCGGGGAGCTGTTTTTT. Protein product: CASSGDVTGELFF.

The CDR3 coding sequence is TGCGCCAGCAGCCAAGATGGAACCAACAATGAGCAGTTCTTC. Its translation is CASSQDGTNNEQFF. The rearrangement joins TRBV4-1 to TRBJ2-1; D call uncertain. The V gene's germline CDR1 is MGHRA and CDR2 YSYEKL. Trimming cost V 0 bases and J 5 bases, with 8 bases left between them. This CDR3 contains 14 residues.

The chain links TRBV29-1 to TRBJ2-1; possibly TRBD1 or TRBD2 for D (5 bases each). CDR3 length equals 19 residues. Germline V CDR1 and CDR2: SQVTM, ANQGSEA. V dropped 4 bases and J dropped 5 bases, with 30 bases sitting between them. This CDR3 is CSVGGMLGIRSGTHNEQFF. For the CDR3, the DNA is TGCAGCGTTGGAGGGATGCTCGGCATACGATCAGGGACCCACAATGAGCAGTTCTTC.

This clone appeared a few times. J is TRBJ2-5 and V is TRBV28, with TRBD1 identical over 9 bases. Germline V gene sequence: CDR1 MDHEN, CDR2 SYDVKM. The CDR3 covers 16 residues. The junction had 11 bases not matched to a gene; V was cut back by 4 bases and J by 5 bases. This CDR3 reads CASSSSGTGYRETQYF. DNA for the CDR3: TGTGCCAGCAGTTCCTCCGGGACAGGGTATCGTGAGACCCAGTACTTC.

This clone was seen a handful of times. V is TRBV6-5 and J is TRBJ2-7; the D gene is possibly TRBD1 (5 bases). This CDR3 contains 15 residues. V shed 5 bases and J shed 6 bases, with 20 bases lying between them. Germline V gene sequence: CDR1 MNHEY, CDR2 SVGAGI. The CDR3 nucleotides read TGTGCCAGCAGTCACCTAACCTCGACAGCCTCCGAGCAGTACTTC. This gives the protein CASSHLTSTASEQYF.

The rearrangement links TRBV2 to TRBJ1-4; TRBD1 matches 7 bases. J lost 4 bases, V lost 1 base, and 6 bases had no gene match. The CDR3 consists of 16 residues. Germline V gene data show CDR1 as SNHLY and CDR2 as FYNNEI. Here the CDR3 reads CASSEVRTGHNEKLFF. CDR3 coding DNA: TGTGCCAGCAGTGAAGTCCGGACAGGCCATAATGAAAAACTGTTTTTT.

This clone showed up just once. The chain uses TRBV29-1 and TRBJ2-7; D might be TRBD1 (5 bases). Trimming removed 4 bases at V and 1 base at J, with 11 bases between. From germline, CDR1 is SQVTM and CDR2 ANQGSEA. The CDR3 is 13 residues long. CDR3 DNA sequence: TGCAGCGTTGTGCACAGGCTTTCCTACGAGCAGTACTTC. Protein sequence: CSVVHRLSYEQYF.

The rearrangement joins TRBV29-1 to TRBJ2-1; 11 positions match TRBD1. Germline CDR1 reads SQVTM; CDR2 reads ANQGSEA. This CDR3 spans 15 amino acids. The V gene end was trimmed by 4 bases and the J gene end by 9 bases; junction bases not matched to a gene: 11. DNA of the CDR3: TGCAGCGTTGGGTCCGGACAGGGGGCTGAGGGTGAGCAGTTCTTC. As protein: CSVGSGQGAEGEQFF.